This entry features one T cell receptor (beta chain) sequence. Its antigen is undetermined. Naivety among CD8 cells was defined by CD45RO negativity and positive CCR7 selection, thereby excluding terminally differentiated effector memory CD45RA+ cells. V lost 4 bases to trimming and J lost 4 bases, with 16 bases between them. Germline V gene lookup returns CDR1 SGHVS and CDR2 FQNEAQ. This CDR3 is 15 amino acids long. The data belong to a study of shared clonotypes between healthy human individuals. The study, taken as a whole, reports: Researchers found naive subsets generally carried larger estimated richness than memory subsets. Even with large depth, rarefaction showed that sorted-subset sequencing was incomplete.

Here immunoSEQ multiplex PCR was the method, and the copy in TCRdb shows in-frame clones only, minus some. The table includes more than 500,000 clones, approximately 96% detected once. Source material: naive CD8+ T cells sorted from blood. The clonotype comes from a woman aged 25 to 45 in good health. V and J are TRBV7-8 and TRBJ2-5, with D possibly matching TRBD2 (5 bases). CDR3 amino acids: CASSSVSYGGETQYF. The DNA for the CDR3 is TGTGCCAGCAGCTCTGTGTCATATGGAGGAGAGACCCAGTACTTC.